Below, one T cell receptor beta chain is given with its context. Generated by immunoSEQ multiplex PCR, the TCRdb table keeps only in-frame clones and is missing some. The data show approximately 80,000 clones, 91% seen once. This specimen belongs to a study of T cell changes during pregnancy in multiple sclerosis. The CDR3 runs 14 residues. V was cut by 5 bases and J by 6 bases, with 17 bases left in between. Germline assignment: CDR1 SGHNT and CDR2 YENEEA. The sequencing here drew on PBMCs, taken in the first trimester of pregnancy. This sequence was found in a female donor in good health, serving as a control in a pregnancy study. Some clones in this sample may be carry-over from other donors' samples. The chain uses TRBV11-3 and TRBJ2-7, with D possibly TRBD1 on 6 matching bases. The CDR3 region is CASSRTVIDSEQYF. CDR3 DNA sequence: TGTGCCAGCAGCCGGACAGTCATTGATTCCGAGCAGTACTTC.